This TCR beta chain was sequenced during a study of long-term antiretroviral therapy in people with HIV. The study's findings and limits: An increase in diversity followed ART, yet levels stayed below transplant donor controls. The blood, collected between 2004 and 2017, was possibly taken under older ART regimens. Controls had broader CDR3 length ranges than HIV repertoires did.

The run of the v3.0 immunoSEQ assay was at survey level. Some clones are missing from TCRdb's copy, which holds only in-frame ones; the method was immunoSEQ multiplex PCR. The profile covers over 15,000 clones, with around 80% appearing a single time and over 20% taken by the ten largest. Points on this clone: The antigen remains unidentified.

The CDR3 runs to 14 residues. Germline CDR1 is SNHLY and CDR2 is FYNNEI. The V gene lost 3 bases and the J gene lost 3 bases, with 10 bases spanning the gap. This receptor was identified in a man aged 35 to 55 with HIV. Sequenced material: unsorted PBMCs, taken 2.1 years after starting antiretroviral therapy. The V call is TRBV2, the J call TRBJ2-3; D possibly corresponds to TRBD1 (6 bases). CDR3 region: CASSDGGWTDTQYF. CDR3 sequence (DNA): TGTGCCAGCAGTGATGGGGGCTGGACAGATACGCAGTATTTT.